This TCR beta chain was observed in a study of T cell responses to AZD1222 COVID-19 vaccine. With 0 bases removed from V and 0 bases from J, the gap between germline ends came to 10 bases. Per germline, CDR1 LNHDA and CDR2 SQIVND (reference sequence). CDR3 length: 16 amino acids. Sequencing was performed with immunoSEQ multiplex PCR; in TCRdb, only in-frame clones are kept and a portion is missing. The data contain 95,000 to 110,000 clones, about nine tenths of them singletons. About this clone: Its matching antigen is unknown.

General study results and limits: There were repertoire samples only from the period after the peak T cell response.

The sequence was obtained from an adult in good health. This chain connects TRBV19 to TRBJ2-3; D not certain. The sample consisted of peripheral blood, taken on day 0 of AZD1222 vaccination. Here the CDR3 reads CASSIEGITSTDTQYF. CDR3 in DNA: TGTGCCAGTAGTATAGAGGGGATTACTAGCACAGATACGCAGTATTTT.